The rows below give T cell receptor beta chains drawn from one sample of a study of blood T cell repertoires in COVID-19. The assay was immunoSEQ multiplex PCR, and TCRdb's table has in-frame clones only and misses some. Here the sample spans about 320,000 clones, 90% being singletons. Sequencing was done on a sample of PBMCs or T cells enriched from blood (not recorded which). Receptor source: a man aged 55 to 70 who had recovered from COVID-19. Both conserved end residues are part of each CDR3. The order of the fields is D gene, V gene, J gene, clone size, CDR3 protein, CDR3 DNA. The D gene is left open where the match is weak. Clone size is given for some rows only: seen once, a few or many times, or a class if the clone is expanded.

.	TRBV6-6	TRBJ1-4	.	CASRLGGNEKLFF	TGTGCCAGCAGGCTAGGGGGAAATGAAAAACTGTTTTTT
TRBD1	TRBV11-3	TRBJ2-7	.	CASSLAGTGLSYEQYF	TGTGCCAGCAGCCTAGCAGGGACAGGGCTCTCCTACGAGCAGTACTTC
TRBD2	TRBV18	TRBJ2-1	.	CASHMGGRGEQFF	TGTGCCAGCCATATGGGAGGGCGAGGTGAGCAGTTCTTC
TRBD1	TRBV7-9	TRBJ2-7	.	CASSQSVFGQGAYEQYF	TGTGCCAGCAGCCAGAGTGTATTCGGACAGGGGGCTTACGAGCAGTACTTC
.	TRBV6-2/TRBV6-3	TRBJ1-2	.	CASSTLRGRYYGYTF	TGTGCCAGCAGCACCCTCAGAGGGAGGTACTATGGCTACACCTTC
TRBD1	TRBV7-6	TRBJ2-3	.	CASSLGGAVFSDTQYF	TGTGCCAGCAGCCTAGGGGGCGCGGTTTTCTCAGATACGCAGTATTTT
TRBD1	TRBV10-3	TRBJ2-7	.	CAIWTGDMTYEQYF	TGTGCCATCTGGACAGGGGATATGACCTACGAGCAGTACTTC
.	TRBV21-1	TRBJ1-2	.	CASSKEWDIINYGYTF	TGTGCCAGCAGCAAAGAATGGGACATTATAAACTATGGCTACACCTTC
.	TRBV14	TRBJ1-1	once	CASSFGQRAEAFF	TGTGCCAGCAGCTTCGGGCAGAGGGCTGAAGCTTTCTTT
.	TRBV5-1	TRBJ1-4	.	CASSYEYTNEKLFF	TGCGCCAGCAGCTACGAGTATACTAATGAAAAACTGTTTTTT